A selection of T cell receptor beta chains follows, all from one sample in a study of brain T cells in children with intractable seizures. Profiling relied on immunoSEQ multiplex PCR, and the TCRdb table lists in-frame clones only, not all of them. Seen here are approximately 23,000 clones, roughly 92% observed once, and the top ten hold 5% to 7%. The sample was peripheral blood, taken at surgery. The receptor set was obtained from a boy younger than 18 with focal cortical dysplasia and intractable seizures. Both conserved end residues are trimmed from each CDR3. The size of a clone is reported for some rows only, either as once, few or many, or as a class for expanded clones.

v_call,clone_size,cdr3_aa
TRBV27,NA,ASSLTGRSEKLF
TRBV5-1,NA,ASSLVRGTDTQY
TRBV28,NA,ASRGQVPRLSGNTIY
TRBV10-3,NA,AISEWGRGPYEQY
TRBV4-1,NA,ASSQDLRQRYGYT
TRBV27,NA,ASSKQGSNQPQH
TRBV2,few,ASSWDRASIGELF
TRBV18,NA,ASSPGTGRNEKLF
TRBV10-3,NA,AISDGLTEAF
TRBV21-1,NA,ASTPGGTEAF
TRBV7-6,once,ASSPAWGGANEQF
TRBV9,NA,ASSVGAGEGNEQF
TRBV7-2,NA,ASAFGTNQAYYEQY
TRBV6-6,NA,ASSYTRDTVYGYT
TRBV19,NA,ASSIGSGTREPQH
TRBV5-4,NA,ASRTGASSTDTQY
TRBV27,NA,ASSLFYGNQPQH
TRBV5-1,NA,ASSPGPSPEYDRNEQF
TRBV4-2,NA,ASSQTSGGADTQY
TRBV29-1,NA,SVEWGLAGPDTQY
TRBV30,NA,AWENNYGYT
TRBV3-1/TRBV3-2,NA,ASSLSGGGEKLF
TRBV5-4,NA,ASSDDRGGYT
TRBV5-5,NA,ASSSWLGEGLGNNEQF
TRBV18,NA,ASSFNGPNSPLH